The clone carrying this T cell receptor (beta chain) was detected only a few times. What it binds is unknown. The data were obtained in a study of beta chain features in type 1 diabetes. Overall study: Sorted cells numbering over 95,000,000 were examined across all samples. Study results and caveats: Shortening of TCRB CDR3s, moderate but significant, appeared in all four CD4+ subsets of Type 1 diabetes patients. VDJ junctions from patients with type 1 diabetes contained fewer insertions and more deletions.

The study reverse transcribed the entire isolated RNA, so it sequenced expressed TCRB transcripts. Sequenced by immunoSEQ multiplex PCR; TCRdb stores in-frame clones only, minus some. The sample contains about 650,000 clones, roughly 12% of which appear only once. The CDR3 consists of 14 residues. Germline V gene sequence: CDR1 SGHRS, CDR2 YFSETQ. V lost 0 bases and J lost 7, with 11 bases in between. The sequenced sample consisted of naive CD4+ T cells from blood. The V and J genes are TRBV5-1 and TRBJ2-1; no clear D. The clonotype comes from a man younger than 40 with type 1 diabetes. The CDR3 coding sequence is TGCGCCAGCAGCTTGGTCCTAGTGGGTAATGAGCAGTTCTTC. Residues: CASSLVLVGNEQFF.